This T cell receptor (beta chain) emerged from a study of blood T cell repertoires in COVID-19. Study-wide context: Acute-phase and convalescent COVID-19 samples originated in the United States, Italy and Spain.

Authors' analysis steps: Estimated nucleated cell counts came from reference gene primer amplification. Libraries were prepared by immunoSEQ multiplex PCR; TCRdb keeps only in-frame clonotypes and omits some of them. V, J and clone size reflect that table, while D and trimming were determined from the DNA. This table has more than 100,000 clones, about 86% appearing once. The V gene end was trimmed by 5 bases and the J gene end by 2 bases; junction bases not matched to a gene: 3. The CDR3 consists of 15 residues. Germline loops: CDR1 LGHNA, CDR2 YNFKEQ. This rearrangement joins TRBV4-2 to TRBJ2-7, with 13 bases lining up with TRBD2. This receptor was taken from a woman aged 45-65 years with active or convalescent COVID-19. The sequencing sample was made of peripheral blood. CDR3 DNA: TGTGCCAGCAGCGTCGGGACTAGCGGGGCCTACGAGCAGTACTTC. It specifies CASSVGTSGAYEQYF.